The rows below give T cell receptor beta chains drawn from one sample of a study of vaccination and CD4 T cells after COVID-19. TCRdb passed the PCR reads through MiXCR, listing each CDR3 protein once. This table has thousands of distinct CDR3 sequences, under 30% appearing once. No cognate antigen is known for these TCRs. Sample: CD4+ T cells from blood, cultured in vitro. These receptors were collected from a human donor in good health. CDR3s include the opening cysteine and the closing phenylalanine or tryptophan. Each record gives: D gene, clone size, J gene, V gene, CDR3 protein, CDR3 DNA. D genes are given only for firm matches. Not every row has a clone size; where given, it reads once, few, many or a size class.

d_call: -; clone_size: few; j_call: TRBJ2-7; v_call: TRBV7-2; cdr3_aa: CASTPPAKSYEQYF; cdr3_nt: TGTGCCAGCACCCCCCCAGCGAAAAGCTACGAGCAGTACTTC
d_call: TRBD2; clone_size: -; j_call: TRBJ2-1; v_call: TRBV4-3; cdr3_aa: CASSKRTSGQDEQFF; cdr3_nt: TGCGCCAGCAGCAAGCGGACTAGCGGCCAGGATGAGCAGTTCTTC
d_call: TRBD1; clone_size: -; j_call: TRBJ1-4; v_call: TRBV5-6; cdr3_aa: CASSQGQILSGEKLFF; cdr3_nt: TGTGCCAGCAGCCAGGGACAGATCCTAAGTGGTGAAAAACTGTTTTTT
d_call: -; clone_size: -; j_call: TRBJ1-1; v_call: TRBV3-1; cdr3_aa: CASSQVAEEGALNTEAFF; cdr3_nt: TGTGCCAGCAGCCAAGTTGCCGAGGAAGGGGCGCTGAACACTGAAGCTTTCTTT
d_call: TRBD2; clone_size: -; j_call: TRBJ2-7; v_call: TRBV9; cdr3_aa: CASSVGRAGAGEQYF; cdr3_nt: TGTGCCAGCAGCGTAGGGCGGGCGGGAGCGGGAGAGCAGTACTTC
d_call: TRBD2; clone_size: -; j_call: TRBJ2-3; v_call: TRBV11-3; cdr3_aa: CASSPLDSGDTQYF; cdr3_nt: TGTGCCAGCAGCCCCTTGGATAGCGGGGATACGCAGTATTTT
d_call: TRBD2; clone_size: -; j_call: TRBJ2-1; v_call: TRBV5-1; cdr3_aa: CASSLDVAGAGGEQFF; cdr3_nt: TGCGCCAGCAGCTTAGATGTAGCGGGAGCAGGAGGTGAGCAGTTCTTC
d_call: TRBD1; clone_size: -; j_call: TRBJ1-1; v_call: TRBV7-9; cdr3_aa: CAGTIGAGTAEAFF; cdr3_nt: TGTGCCGGCACAATAGGCGCAGGGACAGCTGAAGCTTTCTTT
d_call: -; clone_size: -; j_call: TRBJ2-2; v_call: TRBV5-4; cdr3_aa: CASSLGGAAGELFF; cdr3_nt: TGTGCCAGCAGCTTGGGTGGGGCTGCCGGGGAGCTGTTTTTT
d_call: TRBD1; clone_size: -; j_call: TRBJ1-6; v_call: TRBV20-1; cdr3_aa: CSASPPTGKGNSPLHF; cdr3_nt: TGCAGTGCTAGCCCGCCGACAGGGAAAGGAAATTCACCCCTCCACTTT
d_call: TRBD1; clone_size: few; j_call: TRBJ1-1; v_call: TRBV20-1; cdr3_aa: CTAGGAFF; cdr3_nt: TGCACTGCAGGGGGAGCTTTCTTT
d_call: -; clone_size: medium-sized; j_call: TRBJ1-5; v_call: TRBV27; cdr3_aa: CATNPGNSNQPQHF; cdr3_nt: TGTGCCACCAACCCGGGGAATAGCAATCAGCCCCAGCATTTT
d_call: -; clone_size: few; j_call: TRBJ1-5; v_call: TRBV28; cdr3_aa: CASSLGGQGWQPQHF; cdr3_nt: TGTGCCAGCAGTTTGGGTGGGCAGGGGTGGCAGCCCCAGCATTTT
d_call: TRBD1; clone_size: -; j_call: TRBJ1-2; v_call: TRBV6-5; cdr3_aa: CASSYGTVRGYTF; cdr3_nt: TGTGCCAGCAGTTATGGGACAGTGAGAGGCTACACCTTC
d_call: -; clone_size: few; j_call: TRBJ1-1; v_call: TRBV4-1; cdr3_aa: CASSQDRSREVAFF; cdr3_nt: TGCGCCAGCAGCCAAGATCGGAGCAGGGAGGTAGCTTTCTTT
d_call: -; clone_size: -; j_call: TRBJ1-1; v_call: TRBV5-6; cdr3_aa: CASSSIDRNEQGAFF; cdr3_nt: TGTGCCAGCAGCTCGATAGACCGTAATGAACAAGGGGCTTTCTTT
d_call: -; clone_size: -; j_call: TRBJ1-1; v_call: TRBV19; cdr3_aa: CASSTLRGEAFF; cdr3_nt: TGTGCCAGTAGTACCCTCCGAGGGGAAGCTTTCTTT
d_call: -; clone_size: few; j_call: TRBJ1-6; v_call: TRBV2; cdr3_aa: CASSESGGRANSPLHF; cdr3_nt: TGTGCCAGCAGTGAAAGTGGGGGTAGGGCCAATTCACCCCTCCACTTT
d_call: TRBD1; clone_size: few; j_call: TRBJ1-2; v_call: TRBV5-4; cdr3_aa: CASSSATRDRDYGYTF; cdr3_nt: TGTGCCAGCAGCTCCGCTACGCGGGACAGGGACTATGGCTACACCTTC
d_call: TRBD1; clone_size: few; j_call: TRBJ1-1; v_call: TRBV11-2; cdr3_aa: CASSSGQVNTEAFF; cdr3_nt: TGTGCCAGCAGCTCCGGACAGGTGAACACTGAAGCTTTCTTT
d_call: -; clone_size: -; j_call: TRBJ1-1; v_call: TRBV10-1; cdr3_aa: CATTRGANTEALF; cdr3_nt: TGCGCCACCACCCGAGGGGCTAACACTGAAGCTCTCTTT
d_call: -; clone_size: few; j_call: TRBJ2-1; v_call: TRBV7-9; cdr3_aa: CASSPRGAGLGEAQFF; cdr3_nt: TGTGCCAGCAGCCCCAGGGGGGCGGGGCTTGGGGAGGCGCAGTTCTTC
d_call: -; clone_size: -; j_call: TRBJ2-3; v_call: TRBV19; cdr3_aa: CASREQGRGTDTQYF; cdr3_nt: TGTGCCAGTAGGGAACAGGGTCGGGGCACAGATACGCAGTATTTT
d_call: TRBD1; clone_size: few; j_call: TRBJ2-7; v_call: TRBV28; cdr3_aa: CASSFLLQGARYEQYF; cdr3_nt: TGTGCCAGCAGTTTCCTCCTCCAGGGGGCTCGGTACGAGCAGTACTTC
d_call: -; clone_size: few; j_call: TRBJ2-3; v_call: TRBV6-1; cdr3_aa: CASSEVTDTQYF; cdr3_nt: TGTGCCAGCAGTGAAGTGACCGATACGCAGTATTTT
d_call: TRBD2; clone_size: -; j_call: TRBJ2-1; v_call: TRBV30; cdr3_aa: CAWRTYLAGPNNEQFF; cdr3_nt: TGTGCCTGGAGGACGTATCTAGCGGGACCAAACAATGAGCAGTTCTTC
d_call: TRBD1; clone_size: -; j_call: TRBJ2-7; v_call: TRBV18; cdr3_aa: CASSLNPGQGNEQYF; cdr3_nt: TGTGCCAGCTCACTGAACCCGGGACAGGGGAACGAGCAGTACTTC
d_call: -; clone_size: -; j_call: TRBJ1-1; v_call: TRBV11-1; cdr3_aa: CASSDRRRTFEAFF; cdr3_nt: TGTGCCAGCAGCGACCGACGGAGGACCTTTGAAGCTTTCTTT
d_call: TRBD2; clone_size: -; j_call: TRBJ2-5; v_call: TRBV19; cdr3_aa: CASSTAGGDETQYF; cdr3_nt: TGTGCCAGTAGTACAGCGGGGGGGGATGAGACCCAGTACTTC
d_call: -; clone_size: -; j_call: TRBJ1-2; v_call: TRBV2; cdr3_aa: CASSPEGGQNYGYTF; cdr3_nt: TGTGCCAGCAGCCCTGAGGGGGGACAAAACTATGGCTACACCTTC
d_call: TRBD1; clone_size: -; j_call: TRBJ1-2; v_call: TRBV28; cdr3_aa: CASSLSTGWSGYTF; cdr3_nt: TGTGCCAGCAGTTTATCGACAGGGTGGTCTGGCTACACCTTC
d_call: -; clone_size: -; j_call: TRBJ1-5; v_call: TRBV18; cdr3_aa: CASSPSTGSNQPQHF; cdr3_nt: TGTGCCAGCTCGCCTTCGACGGGAAGCAATCAGCCCCAGCATTTT
d_call: -; clone_size: -; j_call: TRBJ2-3; v_call: TRBV11-2; cdr3_aa: CASSPGLASTDTQYF; cdr3_nt: TGTGCCAGCAGCCCGGGACTGGCTAGCACAGATACGCAGTATTTT
d_call: TRBD1; clone_size: -; j_call: TRBJ1-4; v_call: TRBV7-9; cdr3_aa: CASSKGQGRTTNEKLFF; cdr3_nt: TGTGCCAGCAGCAAAGGACAGGGCCGAACAACTAATGAAAAACTGTTTTTT
d_call: TRBD2; clone_size: -; j_call: TRBJ2-1; v_call: TRBV6-2/TRBV6-3; cdr3_aa: CASSGGGFSYNEQFF; cdr3_nt: TGTGCCAGCAGTGGGGGGGGGTTTTCCTACAATGAGCAGTTCTTC
d_call: TRBD1; clone_size: -; j_call: TRBJ2-2; v_call: TRBV6-1; cdr3_aa: CATSRGPNTGELFF; cdr3_nt: TGTGCCACCAGCAGGGGGCCGAACACCGGGGAGCTGTTTTTT